This TCR beta chain is drawn from a study of T-cell reconstitution after alpha-beta-depleted transplantation in children. Unique molecular identifiers were incorporated when the TCRbeta library was constructed. Each CDR3 protein gets one entry after TCRdb re-called the PCR reads with MiXCR. This table has 75,000 to 90,000 distinct CDR3 sequences, 13% to 15% appearing once. The study's findings and limits: Recipient T cells and thymic progenitors that survived gave rise to the high TCRbeta diversity observed at day 60 in some patients. Alpha-beta T cells about two months after transplant reportedly derived from several hundred expanded graft clones.

Points on this clonotype: Its target is not known.

The CDR3 covers 14 residues. Losses at the gene ends were 5 bases for V and 4 bases for J; bases not matched to a gene: 6. Sample: PBMCs, mostly from graft donor cells, taken 180 days after TCRalphabeta/CD19-depleted stem cell transplant. This chain uses TRBV12-3 or TRBV12-4 with TRBJ2-3; 7 bases agree with TRBD2. The origin of this receptor is a male patient between 2 and 9 years old who had a stem cell transplant for acute lymphoblastic leukemia, so the T cells may come from the graft donor. The CDR3 here is CASSPGGRADTQYF. The DNA of the CDR3 is TGTGCCAGCAGTCCCGGGGGGAGAGCAGATACGCAGTATTTT.